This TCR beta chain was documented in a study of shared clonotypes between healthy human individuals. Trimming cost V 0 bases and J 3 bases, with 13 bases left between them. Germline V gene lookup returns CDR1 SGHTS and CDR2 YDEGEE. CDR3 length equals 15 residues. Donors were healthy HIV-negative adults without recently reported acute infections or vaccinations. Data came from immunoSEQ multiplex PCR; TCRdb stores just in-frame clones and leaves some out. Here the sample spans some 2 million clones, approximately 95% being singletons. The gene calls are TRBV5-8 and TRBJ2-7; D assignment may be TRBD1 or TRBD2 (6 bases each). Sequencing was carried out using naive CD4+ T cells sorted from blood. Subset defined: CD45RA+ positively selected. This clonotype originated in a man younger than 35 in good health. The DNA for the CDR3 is TGTGCCAGCAGCTTGGATCCGGGGGCTTACTACGAGCAGTACTTC. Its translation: CASSLDPGAYYEQYF. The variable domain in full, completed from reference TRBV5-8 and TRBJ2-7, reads EAGVTQSPTHLIKTRGQQATLRCSPISGHTSVYWYQQALGLGLQFLLWYDEGEERNRGNFPPRFSGRQFPNYSSELNVNALELEDSALYLCASSLDPGAYYEQYFGPGTRLTVT.